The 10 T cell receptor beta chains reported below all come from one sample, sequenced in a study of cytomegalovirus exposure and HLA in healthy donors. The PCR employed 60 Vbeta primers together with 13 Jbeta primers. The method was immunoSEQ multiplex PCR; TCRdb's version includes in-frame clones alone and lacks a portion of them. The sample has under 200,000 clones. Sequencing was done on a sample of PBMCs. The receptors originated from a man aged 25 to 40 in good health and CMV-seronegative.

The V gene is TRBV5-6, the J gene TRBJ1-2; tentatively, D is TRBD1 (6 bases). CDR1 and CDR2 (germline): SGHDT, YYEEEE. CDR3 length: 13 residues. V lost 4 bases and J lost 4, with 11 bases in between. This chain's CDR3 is CASSPGQIYGYTF. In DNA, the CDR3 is TGTGCCAGCAGCCCTGGACAGATCTATGGCTACACCTTC.

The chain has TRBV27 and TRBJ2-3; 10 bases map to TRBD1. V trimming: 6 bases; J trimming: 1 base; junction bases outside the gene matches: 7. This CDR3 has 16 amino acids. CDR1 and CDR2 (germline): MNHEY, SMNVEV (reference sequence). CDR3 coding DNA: TGTGCCAGCAGGAAAGGGGACAGGGGACGCACAGATACGCAGTATTTT. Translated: CASRKGDRGRTDTQYF.

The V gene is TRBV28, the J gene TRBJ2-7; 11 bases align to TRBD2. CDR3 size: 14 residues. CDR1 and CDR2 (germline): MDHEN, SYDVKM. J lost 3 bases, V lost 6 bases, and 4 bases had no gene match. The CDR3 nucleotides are TGTGCCAGCAGCCTAGCGGGAGGCAACTACGAGCAGTACTTC. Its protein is CASSLAGGNYEQYF. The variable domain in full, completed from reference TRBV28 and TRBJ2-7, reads DVKVTQSSRYLVKRTGEKVFLECVQDMDHENMFWYRQDPGLGLRLIYFSYDVKMKEKGDIPEGYSVSREKKERFSLILESASTNQTSMYLCASSLAGGNYEQYFGPGTRLTVT.

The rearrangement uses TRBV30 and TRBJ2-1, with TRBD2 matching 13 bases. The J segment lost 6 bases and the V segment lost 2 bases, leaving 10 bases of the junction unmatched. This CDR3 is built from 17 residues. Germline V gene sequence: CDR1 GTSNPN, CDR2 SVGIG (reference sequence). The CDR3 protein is CAWSLQSGTSGVNEQFF. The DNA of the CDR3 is TGTGCCTGGAGTTTACAGTCCGGGACTAGCGGGGTCAATGAGCAGTTCTTC.

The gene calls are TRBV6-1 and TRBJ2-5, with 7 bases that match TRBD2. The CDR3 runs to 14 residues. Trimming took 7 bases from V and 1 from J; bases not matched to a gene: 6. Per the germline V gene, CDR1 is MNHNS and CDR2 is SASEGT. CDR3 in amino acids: CASNMGRVQETQYF. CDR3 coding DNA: TGTGCCAGCAATATGGGGAGGGTCCAAGAGACCCAGTACTTC.

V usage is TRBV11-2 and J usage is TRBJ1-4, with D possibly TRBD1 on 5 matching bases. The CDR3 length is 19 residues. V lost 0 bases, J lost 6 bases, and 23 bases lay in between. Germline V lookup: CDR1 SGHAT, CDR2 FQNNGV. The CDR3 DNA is TGTGCCAGCAGCTTAGATAGACCCTCTTGGGGGAGGGTAGATGAAAAACTGTTTTTT. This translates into CASSLDRPSWGRVDEKLFF.

The CDR3 nucleotides are TGTGCCAGCAGGGCGGACTATGGCTACACCTTC. Translated, it gives CASRADYGYTF. The chain employs TRBV2 and TRBJ1-2; D is undetermined. The germline V and J ends were trimmed by 6 bases and 3 bases, with 5 bases remaining between them. Germline CDR1 and CDR2: SNHLY and FYNNEI. This CDR3 region has 11 residues. The full variable domain, its missing parts supplied by reference TRBV2 and TRBJ1-2, is EPEVTQTPSHQVTQMGQEVILRCVPISNHLYFYWYRQILGQKVEFLVSFYNNEISEKSEIFDDQFSVERPDGSNFTLKIRSTKLEDSAMYFCASRADYGYTFGSGTRLTVV.

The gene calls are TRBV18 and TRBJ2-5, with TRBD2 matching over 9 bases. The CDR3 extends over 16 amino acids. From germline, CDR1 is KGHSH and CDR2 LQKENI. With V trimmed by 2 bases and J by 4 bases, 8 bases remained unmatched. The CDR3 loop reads CASSPLAGAFSETQYF. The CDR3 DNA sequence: TGTGCCAGCTCACCATTAGCGGGAGCGTTTTCAGAGACCCAGTACTTC.

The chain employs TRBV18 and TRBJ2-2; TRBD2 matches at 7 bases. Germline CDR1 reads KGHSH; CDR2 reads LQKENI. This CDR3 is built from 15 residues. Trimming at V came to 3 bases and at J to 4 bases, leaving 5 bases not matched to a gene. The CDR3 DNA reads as TGTGCCAGCTCACCGAGGGCGGGAGCCACCGGGGAGCTGTTTTTT. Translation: CASSPRAGATGELFF.

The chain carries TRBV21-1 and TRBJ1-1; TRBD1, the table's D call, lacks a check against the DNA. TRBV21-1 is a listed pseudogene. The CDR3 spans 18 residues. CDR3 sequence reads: CASTREGTGGFMNTEAFF. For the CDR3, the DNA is TGTGCCAGCACCCGGGAGGGGACAGGGGGGTTTATGAACACTGAAGCTTTCTTT.